A selection of T cell receptor beta chains follows, all from one sample in a study of cytomegalovirus exposure and HLA in healthy donors. The method was immunoSEQ multiplex PCR; TCRdb's version includes in-frame clones alone and lacks a portion of them. The sample contains 190,000 or so clones, 84% of which appear only once. The source material was PBMCs. The receptor set was obtained from a woman aged 18-30 years in good health and CMV-seropositive. Each CDR3 is given with its conserved first and last residue. A D gene is named only where the DNA matches it firmly. Where a row states a size, it is once, few, many or the class of an expanded clone; other rows omit it.

cdr3_length: 14
clone_size: NA
j_call: TRBJ1-6
v_call: TRBV7-3
d_call: TRBD1
cdr3_nt: TGTGCCAGCAGCGGGGGACAGAATAATTCACCCCTCCACTTT
cdr3_aa: CASSGGQNNSPLHF

cdr3_length: 14
clone_size: NA
j_call: TRBJ1-5
v_call: TRBV19
d_call: NA
cdr3_nt: TGTGCCAGTAGTCCTCAGGCTAGCAATCAGCCCCAGCATTTT
cdr3_aa: CASSPQASNQPQHF

cdr3_length: 16
clone_size: NA
j_call: TRBJ2-2
v_call: TRBV7-6
d_call: TRBD1
cdr3_nt: TGTGCCAGCAGCTTAAGACGGACAGGGGATGCCGGGGAGCTGTTTTTT
cdr3_aa: CASSLRRTGDAGELFF

cdr3_length: 14
clone_size: once
j_call: TRBJ1-6
v_call: TRBV25-1
d_call: NA
cdr3_nt: TGTGCCAGCAGCCCAGCCGGGGATAATTCACCCCTCCACTTT
cdr3_aa: CASSPAGDNSPLHF

cdr3_length: 12
clone_size: NA
j_call: TRBJ2-7
v_call: TRBV2
d_call: NA
cdr3_nt: TGTGCCAGCAGCCGAGAACCCTACGAGCAGTACTTC
cdr3_aa: CASSREPYEQYF

cdr3_length: 16
clone_size: NA
j_call: TRBJ2-1
v_call: TRBV5-1
d_call: NA
cdr3_nt: TGCGCCAGCAGCTTGGAACTGCCGAGCTCCTACAATGAGCAGTTCTTC
cdr3_aa: CASSLELPSSYNEQFF

cdr3_length: 15
clone_size: NA
j_call: TRBJ2-1
v_call: TRBV29-1
d_call: TRBD2
cdr3_nt: TGCAGCGTTTGGCTAGCGGATAGCTCCTACAATGAGCAGTTCTTC
cdr3_aa: CSVWLADSSYNEQFF

cdr3_length: 11
clone_size: few
j_call: TRBJ1-2
v_call: TRBV20-1
d_call: NA
cdr3_nt: TGCAGTGCTTCGCAGAATTATGGCTACACCTTC
cdr3_aa: CSASQNYGYTF

cdr3_length: 15
clone_size: NA
j_call: TRBJ1-5
v_call: TRBV19
d_call: TRBD1
cdr3_nt: TGTGCCAGTAGTATGGGACAGGGTCTGAGTCAGCCCCAGCATTTT
cdr3_aa: CASSMGQGLSQPQHF

cdr3_length: 15
clone_size: NA
j_call: TRBJ2-3
v_call: TRBV15
d_call: NA
cdr3_nt: TGTGCCACCAGCAGAACAGGAGCCCTCACAGATACGCAGTATTTT
cdr3_aa: CATSRTGALTDTQYF

cdr3_length: 14
clone_size: few
j_call: TRBJ2-2
v_call: TRBV7-2
d_call: TRBD2
cdr3_nt: TGTGCCAGCAGCTTACATGGGGGGGCCGGGGAGCTGTTTTTT
cdr3_aa: CASSLHGGAGELFF

cdr3_length: 16
clone_size: NA
j_call: TRBJ2-5
v_call: TRBV14
d_call: TRBD1
cdr3_nt: TGTGCCAGCAGCCCTAGACAGGGTCATTTTGAAGAGACCCAGTACTTC
cdr3_aa: CASSPRQGHFEETQYF

cdr3_length: 17
clone_size: once
j_call: TRBJ2-2
v_call: TRBV4-1
d_call: NA
cdr3_nt: TGCGCCAGCAGCCCGAAGTTACCGGGACTTCCCACCGGGGAGCTGTTTTTT
cdr3_aa: CASSPKLPGLPTGELFF

cdr3_length: 9
clone_size: few
j_call: TRBJ1-1
v_call: TRBV7-3
d_call: NA
cdr3_nt: TGTGCCAGCCCCTCTGAAGCTTTCTTT
cdr3_aa: CASPSEAFF

cdr3_length: 14
clone_size: few
j_call: TRBJ1-1
v_call: TRBV7-9
d_call: TRBD1
cdr3_nt: TGTGCCAGCAGACAAGGGACAGTGAACACTGAAGCTTTCTTT
cdr3_aa: CASRQGTVNTEAFF

cdr3_length: 16
clone_size: NA
j_call: TRBJ2-3
v_call: TRBV5-8
d_call: TRBD2
cdr3_nt: TGTGCCAGCAGCTTGTGGACTAGCGGGGACACAGATACGCAGTATTTT
cdr3_aa: CASSLWTSGDTDTQYF

cdr3_length: 12
clone_size: NA
j_call: TRBJ2-1
v_call: TRBV5-1
d_call: TRBD1
cdr3_nt: TGCGCCAGCAGCTGGGACAGGGCCGAGCAGTTCTTC
cdr3_aa: CASSWDRAEQFF

cdr3_length: 13
clone_size: NA
j_call: TRBJ1-3
v_call: TRBV19
d_call: NA
cdr3_nt: TGTGCCACCCTACGGGAGGTTGGAGACACCATATATTTT
cdr3_aa: CATLREVGDTIYF

cdr3_length: 14
clone_size: few
j_call: TRBJ2-7
v_call: TRBV2
d_call: NA
cdr3_nt: TGTGCCAGCAGGGGTGCCAGAGGTGGGTACGAGCAGTACTTC
cdr3_aa: CASRGARGGYEQYF

cdr3_length: 17
clone_size: NA
j_call: TRBJ2-3
v_call: TRBV5-1
d_call: TRBD2
cdr3_nt: TGCGCCAGCAGCCCTAGGACTAGCGGGGACCCCGTATATACGCAGTATTTT
cdr3_aa: CASSPRTSGDPVYTQYF

cdr3_length: 15
clone_size: NA
j_call: TRBJ2-2
v_call: TRBV5-6
d_call: TRBD1
cdr3_nt: TGTGCCAGCAGCATCGACAGGGGGCTTATCGGGGAGCTGTTTTTT
cdr3_aa: CASSIDRGLIGELFF

cdr3_length: 15
clone_size: NA
j_call: TRBJ2-7
v_call: TRBV11-2
d_call: NA
cdr3_nt: TGTGCCAGCAGCTTAGTAAGTGCTAGTAAATACGAGCAGTACTTC
cdr3_aa: CASSLVSASKYEQYF

cdr3_length: 14
clone_size: NA
j_call: TRBJ1-3
v_call: TRBV19
d_call: NA
cdr3_nt: TGTGCCAGTAGTGTGACAGCCTCTGGAAACACCATATATTTT
cdr3_aa: CASSVTASGNTIYF

cdr3_length: 11
clone_size: few
j_call: TRBJ1-1
v_call: TRBV20-1
d_call: NA
cdr3_nt: TGCAGTGCTAGGTTAAACACTGAAGCTTTCTTT
cdr3_aa: CSARLNTEAFF

cdr3_length: 14
clone_size: NA
j_call: TRBJ1-5
v_call: TRBV28
d_call: NA
cdr3_nt: TGTGCCAGCAGTTTAACTGGTGGCAATCAGCCCCAGCATTTT
cdr3_aa: CASSLTGGNQPQHF

cdr3_length: 14
clone_size: NA
j_call: TRBJ2-7
v_call: TRBV28
d_call: TRBD1
cdr3_nt: TGTGCCAGCAGTCCCCCCAGGGGGCCCTACGAGCAGTACTTC
cdr3_aa: CASSPPRGPYEQYF

cdr3_length: 12
clone_size: once
j_call: TRBJ2-3
v_call: TRBV7-9
d_call: TRBD2
cdr3_nt: TGTGCCAGCAGCCCCCAGGGAGGGGTGCAGTATTTT
cdr3_aa: CASSPQGGVQYF

cdr3_length: 14
clone_size: NA
j_call: TRBJ1-1
v_call: TRBV11-2
d_call: NA
cdr3_nt: TGTGCCAGCAGCTTCGAGTGGTCGGGTACTGAAGCTTTCTTT
cdr3_aa: CASSFEWSGTEAFF